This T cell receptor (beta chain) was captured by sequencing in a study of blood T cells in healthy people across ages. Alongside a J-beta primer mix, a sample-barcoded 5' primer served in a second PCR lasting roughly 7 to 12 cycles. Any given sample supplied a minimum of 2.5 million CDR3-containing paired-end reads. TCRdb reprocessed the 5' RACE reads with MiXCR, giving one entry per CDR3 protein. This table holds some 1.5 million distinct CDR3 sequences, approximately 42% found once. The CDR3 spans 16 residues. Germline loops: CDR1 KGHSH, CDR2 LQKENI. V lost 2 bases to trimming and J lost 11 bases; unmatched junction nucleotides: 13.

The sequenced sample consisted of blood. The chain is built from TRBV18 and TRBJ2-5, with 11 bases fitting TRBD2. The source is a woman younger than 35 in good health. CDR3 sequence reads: CASSPAASGRLNEQYF. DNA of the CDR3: TGTGCCAGCTCACCAGCCGCTAGCGGGAGGTTGAATGAGCAGTACTTC.